Below, 32 T cell receptor beta chains from the same sample are listed, as sequenced in a study of OX40 agonist ivuxolimab in advanced cancers. Profiled with immunoSEQ multiplex PCR; TCRdb holds only in-frame clones, not every one. Among 55,000 to 80,000 clones listed, 84% were seen once. The sequencing used CD4+ or CD8+ T cells sorted from blood, collected in a trial of the OX40 agonist ivuxolimab. The receptors were gathered from an adult with an advanced solid tumor such as melanoma, head and neck, liver or kidney cancer.

This clone showed up just a few times. The chain links TRBV6-1 to TRBJ1-3; D gene ambiguous. The length of the CDR3 is 15 residues. The germline V gene has CDR1 MNHNS and CDR2 SASEGT. Trimming removed 7 bases from V and 0 bases from J, with 13 bases in between. The CDR3 loop reads CASILDGLSGNTIYF. The CDR3 DNA reads TGTGCCAGCATTCTCGACGGACTCTCTGGAAACACCATATATTTT.

This chain joins TRBV5-1 and TRBJ2-7, with D unresolved. Deletions cut 0 bases from V and 7 bases from J, with 11 bases between. This CDR3 has 13 residues. Germline values: CDR1 SGHRS, CDR2 YFSETQ. Here the CDR3 DNA reads TGCGCCAGCAGCTTGGTGGGGTTGTGGGAGCAGTACTTC. It translates to CASSLVGLWEQYF.

V gene TRBV6-6 combines with J gene TRBJ2-3; D is uncertain. The CDR3 spans 14 residues. Germline V gene sequence: CDR1 MNHNY, CDR2 SVGAGI (reference sequence). The V end was cut by 5 bases, the J end by 2 bases, with 11 bases between. CDR3 nucleotide sequence: TGTGCCAGCAGTCGCAGATCTAACACAGATACGCAGTATTTT. Protein: CASSRRSNTDTQYF.

The chain recombines TRBV27 with TRBJ2-3; no clear D gene. With 7 bases removed from V and 1 base from J, the gap between germline ends came to 18 bases. CDR1 and CDR2 from the germline V gene are MNHEY and SMNVEV (reference sequence). The CDR3 totals 16 residues. The chain's CDR3 is CASKSLKGRGTDTQYF. CDR3 in DNA: TGTGCCAGCAAATCCCTTAAGGGCCGGGGCACAGATACGCAGTATTTT.

V and J are TRBV12-5 and TRBJ2-6; D gene unclear. CDR1 and CDR2 (germline): LGHNT, FRNRAP. Trimming stripped 1 base from V and 4 bases from J, with 8 bases between. The CDR3 sequence is 15 residues long. The CDR3 nucleotides read TGTGCTAGTGGTTTGGCCGCGGTCGGGGCCAACGTCCTGACTTTC. Amino acids: CASGLAAVGANVLTF.

The chain recombines TRBV6-1 with TRBJ2-5; 8 nucleotides align to TRBD1. Germline CDR1 MNHNS, CDR2 SASEGT. The V and J ends lost 4 bases and 4 bases, in that order; junction bases with no gene match: 8. The CDR3 covers 15 residues. Here the CDR3 DNA reads TGTGCCAGCAGTGCCGACAGGGGCCCTCCAGAGACCCAGTACTTC. Its protein product is CASSADRGPPETQYF.

The genes are TRBV19 and TRBJ1-6; 7 bases line up with TRBD1. Per the germline V gene, CDR1 is LNHDA and CDR2 is SQIVND (reference sequence). Trimming cost V 6 bases and J 3 bases; bases outside gene matches: 8. The CDR3 is 16 residues long. The CDR3 region is CASRRQGDHYNSPLHF. CDR3 coding DNA: TGTGCCAGTAGAAGACAGGGAGATCACTATAATTCACCCCTCCACTTT.

The count of this clone is one. This rearrangement joins TRBV9 to TRBJ2-7; 7 bases agree with TRBD1. Germline V gene sequence: CDR1 SGDLS, CDR2 YYNGEE. Germline trimming cut 3 bases from V and 4 bases from J; bases unmatched to any gene: 7. The CDR3 contains 14 residues. The CDR3: CASSATGNQYEQYF. The CDR3 DNA reads TGTGCCAGCAGCGCGACAGGGAATCAATACGAGCAGTACTTC. The full variable domain, completed using reference TRBV9 and TRBJ2-7, is DSGVTQTPKHLITATGQRVTLRCSPRSGDLSVYWYQQSLDQGLQFLIQYYNGEERAKGNILERFSAQQFPDLHSELNLSSLELGDSALYFCASSATGNQYEQYFGPGTRLTVT.

V gene TRBV6-5 combines with J gene TRBJ2-1; TRBD1 agrees at 8 bases. Trimming removed 5 bases from V and 15 bases from J; junction bases left unmatched: 9. The CDR3 totals 12 residues. Germline V lookup: CDR1 MNHEY, CDR2 SVGAGI. The CDR3 coding sequence is TGTGCCAGCAGTCCCCCCCAGGGGGCCGCGTTCTTC. This encodes CASSPPQGAAFF.

This chain links TRBV18 with TRBJ2-2; TRBD1 might be the D (5 bases). The CDR3 runs 17 residues. The germline V gene has CDR1 KGHSH and CDR2 LQKENI. V was shortened by 1 base and J by 5 bases, with 17 bases between the two germline ends. CDR3 sequence: CASSPQLGQGRTGELFF. The CDR3 DNA follows: TGTGCCAGCTCACCACAATTGGGGCAGGGAAGGACCGGGGAGCTGTTTTTT.

The J gene is TRBJ2-2, the V gene TRBV19, with 9 bases aligning to TRBD1. After removal of 5 bases from V and 7 bases from J, the junction contained 8 bases not matched to a gene. CDR3 size: 15 residues. Germline V CDR1 and CDR2: LNHDA, SQIVND (reference sequence). CDR3: CASSDTGGASGELFF. CDR3 DNA: TGTGCCAGTAGTGATACAGGGGGCGCGAGCGGGGAGCTGTTTTTT.

The rearrangement uses TRBV5-8 and TRBJ1-5; D might be TRBD1 (5 bases). Germline CDR1 SGHTS, CDR2 YDEGEE. The V and J ends lost 5 bases and 6 bases respectively, with 15 bases between them. The CDR3 is 14 amino acids. CDR3 nucleotide sequence: TGTGCCAGCAGACCATTTAGGGGTTCTCAGCCCCAGCATTTT. It codes for CASRPFRGSQPQHF.

The V and J genes are TRBV27 and TRBJ1-1; D is uncertain. The CDR3 has 13 residues. Germline values: CDR1 MNHEY, CDR2 SMNVEV (reference sequence). V was trimmed by 3 bases and J by 4 bases, leaving 9 bases between them. CDR3 sequence (DNA): TGTGCCAGCAGTTTCAACACCTTCACTGAAGCTTTCTTT. Its translation: CASSFNTFTEAFF.

This clone appeared a single time. The rearrangement uses TRBV7-9 and TRBJ2-7; tentative D call: TRBD2 (5 bases). The CDR3 spans 13 residues. The germline V gene encodes CDR1 SEHNR and CDR2 FQNEAQ (reference sequence). The germline V and J ends were trimmed by 5 bases and 0 bases, with 8 bases remaining between them. The CDR3 loop reads CASSLGISYEQYF. Here the CDR3 DNA reads TGTGCCAGCAGCCTCGGGATCTCCTACGAGCAGTACTTC.

The V call is TRBV10-2, the J call TRBJ2-1; D is unclear. V was cut by 2 bases and J by 0 bases, with 5 bases left in between. This CDR3 region has 14 residues. Germline CDR1 WSHSY, CDR2 SAAADI. The CDR3 bases are TGCGCCAGCAGTGAGGGCAGCTCCTACAATGAGCAGTTCTTC. As protein: CASSEGSSYNEQFF.

The chain links TRBV18 to TRBJ2-5, with D perhaps matching TRBD1 (5 bases). The V end lost 11 bases, the J end lost 4 bases, and 14 bases lay between the germline ends. CDR1 is KGHSH and CDR2 is LQKENI in the germline V gene. The CDR3 has 12 amino acids. CDR3 DNA: TGTGCCGCCGTCAGGGAAGGAGAGACCCAGTACTTC. This encodes CAAVREGETQYF.

The chain is built from TRBV7-2 and TRBJ1-6; D uncertain. Trimming took 1 base from V and 6 from J, leaving 10 bases between them. Germline assignment: CDR1 SGHTA and CDR2 FQGNSA. This CDR3 is 15 amino acids long. CDR3 DNA: TGTGCCAGCAGCTTAGAATCACAGAGTAATTCACCCCTCCACTTT. Encoded protein: CASSLESQSNSPLHF.

J is TRBJ1-1 and V is TRBV11-2; D is ambiguous. The CDR3 extends over 15 amino acids. Trimming pared 0 bases from V and 3 bases from J, leaving 11 bases between. Per the germline V gene, CDR1 is SGHAT and CDR2 is FQNNGV. The CDR3 nucleotides read TGTGCCAGCAGCTTAGATTCCGGAAAGTACACTGAAGCTTTCTTT. Amino acid sequence: CASSLDSGKYTEAFF.

The V call is TRBV7-3, the J call TRBJ2-1; unclear D gene. This CDR3 contains 12 residues. CDR1 is SGHTA, CDR2 FQGTGA, per germline. The V end lost 2 bases, the J end lost 8 bases, and 7 bases lay between the germline ends. The CDR3 reads CASSLGQDEQFF. The CDR3 nucleotides read TGTGCCAGCAGCTTAGGGCAGGATGAGCAGTTCTTC.

The gene calls are TRBV19 and TRBJ2-7; D may match TRBD1 or TRBD2 (5 bases each). The CDR3 extends over 14 amino acids. CDR1 and CDR2 from the germline V gene are LNHDA and SQIVND (reference sequence). The V end was cut by 6 bases, the J end by 0 bases, with 12 bases between. CDR3 coding DNA: TGTGCCAGTAGGGTGAGGGGAAGCTCCTACGAGCAGTACTTC. It is translated as CASRVRGSSYEQYF.

The sample holds one count of this clone. The rearrangement links TRBV6-1 to TRBJ1-2, with a weak D call TRBD1 (5 bases). The germline V gene encodes CDR1 MNHNS and CDR2 SASEGT. V lost 6 bases, J lost 4 bases, and 18 bases lay in between. The CDR3 covers 15 residues. The CDR3 loop is CASRNAGGTSYGYTF. CDR3 coding DNA: TGTGCCAGCAGAAACGCTGGGGGAACGTCCTATGGCTACACCTTC.

This clone came up once. V gene TRBV27 combines with J gene TRBJ1-2; D is perhaps TRBD1 (5 bases). The CDR3 extends over 13 amino acids. V was pared by 6 bases and J by 4 bases, with 12 bases between. Germline V gene lookup returns CDR1 MNHEY and CDR2 SMNVEV (reference sequence). As DNA, the CDR3 is TGTGCCAGCAGCCCAGGGCTTAGCTATGGCTACACCTTC. Translating gives CASSPGLSYGYTF.

As DNA, the CDR3 is TGTGCCAGTACCCTTGGGGCAGGGGGATTATATGGCGGCTACACCTTC. Residues: CASTLGAGGLYGGYTF. The chain carries TRBV19 and TRBJ1-2, with 7 nucleotides matching TRBD1. CDR1 and CDR2 from the germline V gene are LNHDA and SQIVND (reference sequence). This CDR3 has 16 amino acids. Trimming cost V 7 bases and J 8 bases; bases outside gene matches: 19.

This clone has more than one count but fewer than ten. The V gene is TRBV30, the J gene TRBJ2-3, with D possibly TRBD1 on 5 matching bases. The CDR3 length is 14 residues. Germline-derived CDR1 and CDR2 are GTSNPN and SVGIG (reference sequence). V was clipped by 2 bases and J by 6 bases, with 15 bases between them. The CDR3 nucleotides are TGTGCCTGGAGTAAGGGGCTTGGCGACGATACGCAGTATTTT. Translated: CAWSKGLGDDTQYF.

This chain links TRBV9 with TRBJ2-7; 10 positions match TRBD2. Trimming at V came to 0 bases and at J to 5 bases, leaving 11 bases not matched to a gene. Germline V gene data show CDR1 as SGDLS and CDR2 as YYNGEE. The CDR3 totals 17 residues. Here the CDR3 DNA reads TGTGCCAGCAGCGTAGACCCATACGCTAGCGGGAGTAACGAGCAGTACTTC. Encoded protein: CASSVDPYASGSNEQYF. Using reference TRBV9 and TRBJ2-7 for the parts outside the CDR3, the full variable domain is DSGVTQTPKHLITATGQRVTLRCSPRSGDLSVYWYQQSLDQGLQFLIQYYNGEERAKGNILERFSAQQFPDLHSELNLSSLELGDSALYFCASSVDPYASGSNEQYFGPGTRLTVT.

The rearrangement joins TRBV7-3 to TRBJ2-1; D is perhaps TRBD1 or TRBD2 (5 bases each). The CDR3 is 18 amino acids. Germline CDR1 and CDR2: SGHTA and FQGTGA. Trimming pared 2 bases from V and 0 bases from J, leaving 17 bases between. Here the CDR3 reads CASSLQARGPSSYNEQFF. CDR3 sequence (DNA): TGTGCCAGCAGCTTACAGGCCCGGGGCCCTAGCTCCTACAATGAGCAGTTCTTC.

The chain couples TRBV25-1 to TRBJ1-1, with D unresolved. Deletions cut 1 base from V and 13 bases from J, with 7 bases between. CDR3 length equals 10 residues. Germline values: CDR1 MGHDK, CDR2 SYGVNS. The CDR3 sequence is CASSEFSLFF. CDR3 DNA: TGTGCCAGCAGTGAATTTTCTCTTTTCTTT.

The rearrangement links TRBV15 to TRBJ1-1; D is possibly TRBD1 (5 bases). Trimming left V 1 base short and J 6 bases short, with 9 bases between. The length of the CDR3 is 13 residues. Germline CDR1 reads LNHNV; CDR2 reads YYDKDF (reference sequence). The CDR3 nucleotides are TGTGCCACCAGCAGAGGGGGCACCCCTGAAGCTTTCTTT. Protein sequence: CATSRGGTPEAFF.

The chain combines TRBV7-2 with TRBJ2-1; weak D call: TRBD2 (5 bases). V lost 8 bases, J lost 5 bases, and 16 bases lay in between. The CDR3 runs 14 residues. Germline lookup yields CDR1 SGHTA and CDR2 FQGNSA. CDR3 bases: TGTGCCAGCCAGCCCGTGGTAGCGAACAATGAGCAGTTCTTC. Protein: CASQPVVANNEQFF.

This rearrangement joins TRBV6-5 to TRBJ1-5, with a possible D match to TRBD1 (5 bases). The V gene's germline CDR1 is MNHEY and CDR2 SVGAGI. Trimming left V 3 bases short and J 7 bases short, with 13 bases between. The CDR3 sequence is 14 residues long. The CDR3 coding sequence is TGTGCCAGCAGTTATGGCAGGAGGGACCAGCCCCAGCATTTT. This encodes CASSYGRRDQPQHF.

This chain uses TRBV5-5 with TRBJ2-3; tentative D call: TRBD1 (5 bases). The germline V gene encodes CDR1 SGHKS and CDR2 YYEKEE (reference sequence). This CDR3 comprises 15 residues. Trimming stripped 1 base from V and 3 bases from J, with 12 bases between. DNA for the CDR3: TGTGCCAGCAGCTTGTTTTCAGGGCAAACAGATACGCAGTATTTT. Its protein product is CASSLFSGQTDTQYF.

CDR3 loop: CASSFRGETQYF. CDR3 DNA: TGTGCCAGCAGCTTTAGGGGAGAGACCCAGTACTTC. This chain joins TRBV11-1 and TRBJ2-5; a possible D gene is TRBD1 (5 bases). Trimming pared 3 bases from V and 4 bases from J, leaving 6 bases between. This CDR3 has 12 amino acids. Germline CDR1 and CDR2: SGHAT and FQDESV (reference sequence). The variable domain in full, completed from reference TRBV11-1 and TRBJ2-5, reads EAEVAQSPRYKITEKSQAVAFWCDPISGHATLYWYRQILGQGPELLVQFQDESVVDDSQLPKDRFSAERLKGVDSTLKIQPAELGDSAMYLCASSFRGETQYFGPGTRLLVL.